What follows are 31 T cell receptor beta chains derived from one specimen sequenced in a study of blood T cells in healthy people across ages. The second PCR ran roughly 7 to 12 cycles with a sample-barcoded 5' primer and J-beta primers. TCRdb re-analysed the 5' RACE reads in MiXCR, keeping a single row per CDR3 protein. The sample lists 1.5 million to 2 million distinct CDR3 sequences, roughly 43% occurring once. The sequencing input was blood. These receptors originate from a human donor in good health.

A few counts support this clonotype. J is TRBJ1-6 and V is TRBV9, with D uncertain. V was pared by 2 bases and J by 11 bases, with 11 bases between. The germline V gene encodes CDR1 SGDLS and CDR2 YYNGEE. The CDR3 spans 13 residues. CDR3 in DNA: TGTGCCAGCAGCGTTGGTCCGGAGACACCCCTCCACTTT. Amino acids: CASSVGPETPLHF. Drawing the rest from reference TRBV9 and TRBJ1-6, the complete variable domain is DSGVTQTPKHLITATGQRVTLRCSPRSGDLSVYWYQQSLDQGLQFLIQYYNGEERAKGNILERFSAQQFPDLHSELNLSSLELGDSALYFCASSVGPETPLHFGNGTRLTVT.

On this clonotype: A much more abundant neighbour one base away suggests this may be a read error. The chain links TRBV20-1 to TRBJ2-3; D call uncertain. The CDR3 length is 11 residues. The germline gives CDR1 DFQATT, CDR2 SNEGSKA (reference sequence). Written as DNA, the CDR3 is TGCAGTGTTAGACCGACAGATACGCAGTATTTT. Amino acids: CSVRPTDTQYF.

The chain employs TRBV20-1 and TRBJ1-2; D is unresolved. The CDR3 runs to 14 residues. Germline V gives CDR1 DFQATT, CDR2 SNEGSKA (reference sequence). The V gene lost 0 bases and the J gene lost 0 bases, with 8 bases spanning the gap. The CDR3 loop reads CSARETATNYGYTF. The CDR3 region has the DNA TGCAGTGCTAGAGAAACGGCTACTAACTATGGCTACACCTTC.

Only one count was recorded for this clonotype. The gene calls are TRBV6-1 and TRBJ1-5, with D tentatively TRBD1 (5 bases). The V end lost 5 bases, the J end lost 0 bases, and 17 bases lay between the germline ends. CDR1 is MNHNS and CDR2 is SASEGT in the germline V gene. This CDR3 spans 17 amino acids. CDR3 loop: CASSTGRAPYSNQPQHF. The CDR3 DNA is TGTGCCAGCAGTACAGGACGAGCCCCGTATAGCAATCAGCCCCAGCATTTT.

The chain uses TRBV20-1 and TRBJ1-2, with TRBD1 as a possible D gene (5 bases). This CDR3 has 12 residues. In germline, CDR1 is DFQATT, CDR2 SNEGSKA (reference sequence). The CDR3 here is CSGIQGGYGYTF. The CDR3 DNA reads TGCAGCGGGATCCAGGGAGGCTATGGCTACACCTTC.

The chain uses TRBV7-9 and TRBJ2-3; D gene uncertain. V was clipped by 5 bases and J by 2 bases, with 14 bases between them. In germline, CDR1 is SEHNR, CDR2 FQNEAQ (reference sequence). The CDR3 length is 15 residues. CDR3 DNA sequence: TGTGCCAGCAGCCCGCTGGACCGGGCCACAGATACGCAGTATTTT. Protein product: CASSPLDRATDTQYF.

This chain connects TRBV11-3 to TRBJ1-1; 8 bases align to TRBD1. Germline assignment: CDR1 SGHNT and CDR2 YENEEA. With V trimmed by 1 base and J by 4 bases, 11 bases remained unmatched. The CDR3 has 17 amino acids. CDR3: CASSLVKRDRLSTEAFF. CDR3 sequence (DNA): TGTGCCAGCAGCTTAGTGAAGCGGGACAGGTTAAGCACTGAAGCTTTCTTT. The whole variable domain, remainder taken from reference TRBV11-3 and TRBJ1-1, is EAGVVQSPRYKIIEKKQPVAFWCNPISGHNTLYWYLQNLGQGPELLIRYENEEAVDDSQLPKDRFSAERLKGVDSTLKIQPAELGDSAVYLCASSLVKRDRLSTEAFFGQGTRLTVV.

The chain uses TRBV20-1 and TRBJ1-2, with D perhaps matching TRBD1 (6 bases). The germline gives CDR1 DFQATT, CDR2 SNEGSKA (reference sequence). V lost 0 bases to trimming and J lost 5 bases, with 19 bases between them. The CDR3 is made up of 16 amino acids. The CDR3 sequence: CSARDWVYPGEYGYTF. CDR3 DNA sequence: TGCAGTGCTAGAGATTGGGTCTACCCAGGGGAGTATGGCTACACCTTC.

Note on this clonotype: The junction departs from germline at one end; a sequencing error may be responsible. V is TRBV7-9 and J is TRBJ2-6; weak D call: TRBD1 (5 bases). This CDR3 contains 16 residues. Germline CDR1 is SEHNR and CDR2 is FQNEAQ (reference sequence). CDR3 in DNA: TGTGCCAGCAGCGGCCGACAGAACTCTGGGGCCGACGTCCTGACTTTC. Encoded protein: CASSGRQNSGADVLTF.

The chain is built from TRBV4-3 and TRBJ2-7; no clear D. Trimming pared 0 bases from V and 3 bases from J, leaving 12 bases between. The CDR3 covers 15 residues. The germline V gene has CDR1 LGHNA and CDR2 YSLEER. The CDR3 sequence: CASSQDSAWVYEQYF. CDR3 DNA sequence: TGCGCCAGCAGCCAAGATTCGGCGTGGGTCTACGAGCAGTACTTC.

The table lists this clonotype with a few counts. The chain combines TRBV12-3 or TRBV12-4 with TRBJ1-6; the D is unclear. V dropped 6 bases and J dropped 7 bases, with 10 bases sitting between them. CDR3 length: 13 residues. Here the CDR3 DNA reads TGTGCCAGCAGAGTGGGTGGCAATTCACCCCTCCACTTT. Translated: CASRVGGNSPLHF.

This clonotype was recorded a few times. This chain's CDR3 is CASGVDRGDNEQFF. CDR3 coding DNA: TGTGCCAGCGGGGTGGACAGGGGTGACAATGAGCAGTTCTTC. The chain carries TRBV2 and TRBJ2-1; 9 positions match TRBD1. The ends lost 8 bases at V and 5 bases at J; junction bases unmatched: 7. This CDR3 has 14 residues. The germline V gene encodes CDR1 SNHLY and CDR2 FYNNEI.

The chain links TRBV24-1 to TRBJ1-2; D possibly corresponds to TRBD1 (6 bases). The CDR3 contains 16 residues. The V end was cut by 4 bases, the J end by 2 bases, with 16 bases between. In germline, CDR1 is KGHDR, CDR2 SFDVKD. CDR3 in amino acids: CATSEAPGHLNYGYTF. DNA of the CDR3: TGTGCCACCAGTGAAGCTCCGGGACACCTAAACTATGGCTACACCTTC.

This clonotype was seen a handful of times. J is TRBJ2-5 and V is TRBV15; the match to TRBD2 covers 8 bases. There are 16 residues in the CDR3. CDR1 and CDR2 from the germline V gene are LNHNV and YYDKDF (reference sequence). V trimming: 5 bases; J trimming: 0 bases; junction bases outside the gene matches: 8. In DNA form, the CDR3 reads TGTGCCACCAGCTCTGCGGGACTAGAATACCAAGAGACCCAGTACTTC. This sequence encodes CATSSAGLEYQETQYF.

The chain links TRBV5-1 to TRBJ2-7, with 7 bases lining up with TRBD2. The V gene end was trimmed by 0 bases and the J gene end by 7 bases; junction bases not matched to a gene: 10. This CDR3 region has 15 residues. Per germline, CDR1 SGHRS and CDR2 YFSETQ. The chain's CDR3 is CASSLGGGYDEEQYF. CDR3 coding DNA: TGCGCCAGCAGCTTGGGGGGGGGGTACGACGAAGAGCAGTACTTC.

This clonotype was detected many times. The chain has TRBV5-5 and TRBJ2-7; 9 nucleotides agree with TRBD1. The CDR3 covers 15 residues. V was clipped by 0 bases and J by 1 base; unmatched bases: 2. Germline V gives CDR1 SGHKS, CDR2 YYEKEE (reference sequence). The CDR3 bases are TGTGCCAGCAGCTTGGCGGGACAGGGATCCTACGAGCAGTACTTC. Translating it yields CASSLAGQGSYEQYF. The entire variable domain, with the rest obtained from reference TRBV5-5 and TRBJ2-7, is as follows: DAGVTQSPTHLIKTRGQQVTLRCSPISGHKSVSWYQQVLGQGPQFIFQYYEKEERGRGNFPDRFSARQFPNYSSELNVNALLLGDSALYLCASSLAGQGSYEQYFGPGTRLTVT.

This clonotype was counted ten times or more. The chain joins TRBV7-9 to TRBJ1-6; the D is unclear. V gave up 2 bases and J gave up 7 bases, with 6 bases separating them. The CDR3 has 13 residues. The V gene's germline CDR1 is SEHNR and CDR2 FQNEAQ (reference sequence). This chain's CDR3 is CASSLLENSPLHF. DNA of the CDR3: TGTGCCAGCAGCTTATTGGAGAATTCACCCCTCCACTTT. The variable domain in full, with the rest retrieved from reference TRBV7-9 and TRBJ1-6, is DTGVSQNPRHKITKRGQNVTFRCDPISEHNRLYWYRQTLGQGPEFLTYFQNEAQLEKSRLLSDRFSAERPKGSFSTLEIQRTEQGDSAMYLCASSLLENSPLHFGNGTRLTVT.

The chain joins TRBV12-5 to TRBJ2-2; D call uncertain. CDR3 size: 15 residues. V was trimmed by 2 bases and J by 3 bases, leaving 10 bases between them. CDR1 and CDR2 (germline): LGHNT, FRNRAP. CDR3 in amino acids: CASGLLLQYTGELFF. The CDR3 DNA reads TGTGCTAGTGGTTTGCTACTGCAGTACACCGGGGAGCTGTTTTTT.

This clonotype was recorded at least ten times. The V gene is TRBV29-1, the J gene TRBJ2-7; D is perhaps TRBD1 (6 bases). The ends were cut back, 6 bases at V and 4 bases at J, with 16 bases in the middle. Germline V CDR1 and CDR2: SQVTM, ANQGSEA. CDR3 length equals 13 residues. DNA of the CDR3: TGCAGCGTCTCGGCACAGGGTCCTTACGAGCAGTACTTC. Encoded protein: CSVSAQGPYEQYF.

The chain couples TRBV5-1 to TRBJ2-1; no clear D gene. The ends were cut back, 0 bases at V and 0 bases at J, with 7 bases in the middle. This CDR3 comprises 15 residues. Per germline, CDR1 SGHRS and CDR2 YFSETQ. CDR3: CASSLAELSYNEQFF. CDR3 in DNA: TGCGCCAGCAGCTTGGCTGAACTCTCCTACAATGAGCAGTTCTTC.

CDR3 DNA: TGTGCCAGCAGCACTCACGGGGGACAGGGATCATGGGGCTACACCTTC. Protein: CASSTHGGQGSWGYTF. The chain has TRBV7-2 and TRBJ1-2; TRBD1 matches 9 bases. V shed 5 bases, J shed 8 bases, and the junction held 15 bases outside the gene matches. Germline lookup yields CDR1 SGHTA and CDR2 FQGNSA. The CDR3 runs to 16 residues.

This clonotype was detected a few times. The V and J genes are TRBV10-3 and TRBJ1-2; D remains ambiguous. CDR1 and CDR2 from the germline V gene are ENHRY and SYGVKD. V lost 2 bases, J lost 6 bases, and 13 bases lay in between. The CDR3 has 14 residues. CDR3 protein: CAISENSADDGYTF. In DNA form, the CDR3 reads TGTGCCATCAGTGAGAATAGCGCCGACGATGGCTACACCTTC.

This clonotype was found a few times. The chain joins TRBV20-1 to TRBJ2-7, with a possible D match to TRBD1 (6 bases). Trimming took off 5 bases at V and 0 bases at J, with 14 bases between the two ends. CDR3 length: 14 amino acids. Germline V CDR1 and CDR2: DFQATT, SNEGSKA (reference sequence). The CDR3 DNA sequence: TGCAGTGCTTCTCGGACAGCTTACTCCTACGAGCAGTACTTC. Amino acid sequence: CSASRTAYSYEQYF.

The J gene is TRBJ2-7, the V gene TRBV28, with D unclear. CDR1 MDHEN and CDR2 SYDVKM come from the germline V gene. Trimming took 1 base from V and 2 from J, leaving 6 bases between them. The CDR3 is made up of 13 amino acids. CDR3 region: CASSLFQTYEQYF. DNA of the CDR3: TGTGCCAGCAGTTTATTTCAGACCTACGAGCAGTACTTC.

The chain is built from TRBV10-3 and TRBJ2-5, with D unresolved. Germline V gene sequence: CDR1 ENHRY, CDR2 SYGVKD. The CDR3 has 17 residues. Trimming shortened V by 0 bases and J by 0 bases, and 14 bases separated the two germline ends. CDR3 in DNA: TGTGCCATCAGTGAGTCGCCGGCAGCGCCGTACCAAGAGACCCAGTACTTC. It codes for CAISESPAAPYQETQYF.

This clonotype has just a few counts. The chain uses TRBV27 and TRBJ1-4, with D maybe TRBD1 (5 bases). Germline V gene sequence: CDR1 MNHEY, CDR2 SMNVEV (reference sequence). V was clipped by 6 bases and J by 3 bases, with 14 bases between them. This CDR3 region has 15 residues. The chain's CDR3 is CASSNTGQANEKLFF. CDR3 coding DNA: TGTGCCAGCAGCAATACGGGGCAGGCTAATGAAAAACTGTTTTTT.

As for this clonotype: A clone one base away is much larger, so this may be a read error. This sequence joins TRBV7-2 and TRBJ2-5; a possible D gene is TRBD1 (6 bases). The DNA end is more similar to TRBJ2-7, so the J call may be wrong. The CDR3 spans 14 residues. CDR1 and CDR2 (germline): SGHTA, FQGNSA. DNA of the CDR3: TGTGTCAGCAGCTTAAGGGACATCTCCTACGAGCAGTACTTC. Translated: CVSSLRDISYEQYF.

This chain joins TRBV12-3 or TRBV12-4 and TRBJ2-3; D possibly corresponds to TRBD1 (5 bases). Trimming removed 6 bases from V and 4 bases from J, with 11 bases in between. The CDR3 runs 13 residues. The CDR3: CASRRGFSDTQYF. In nucleotides, the CDR3 is TGTGCCAGCAGAAGGGGATTCTCAGATACGCAGTATTTT.

This chain connects TRBV7-2 to TRBJ2-3; D gene ambiguous. This CDR3 has 16 amino acids. V was trimmed by 4 bases and J by 0 bases, leaving 14 bases between them. The germline gives CDR1 SGHTA, CDR2 FQGNSA. CDR3 sequence (DNA): TGTGCCAGCAGCTCATTAGCTTTAGTCAGCACAGATACGCAGTATTTT. Its protein product is CASSSLALVSTDTQYF.

The V gene is TRBV7-9, the J gene TRBJ1-1; D is ambiguous. CDR1 and CDR2 (germline): SEHNR, FQNEAQ (reference sequence). The length of the CDR3 is 11 residues. V gave up 7 bases and J gave up 8 bases, with 11 bases separating them. CDR3 sequence (DNA): TGTGCCAGCACCGACCTGGTAGAAGCTTTCTTT. Translating gives CASTDLVEAFF.

J is TRBJ1-2 and V is TRBV3-1; 7 bases fit TRBD1. The CDR3 runs to 17 residues. V lost 4 bases, J lost 4 bases, and 15 bases stayed unmatched. Germline CDR1 is LGHDT and CDR2 is YNNKEL (reference sequence). CDR3: CASSPLGLGQALYGYTF. The CDR3 DNA reads TGTGCCAGCAGCCCCCTAGGGCTAGGACAGGCCCTCTATGGCTACACCTTC.